A single sample gave rise to the 23 T cell receptor beta chains below, sequenced in a study of T cells in Graves' hyperthyroidism and ophthalmopathy. RNA transcripts yielded amplified TCR beta CDR3 regions. The HTBI primer set was used in a first-round RT-PCR of the TCR CDR3. TCRdb reprocessed the multiplex PCR reads with MiXCR, giving one entry per CDR3 protein. The table has 650,000 to 700,000 distinct CDR3 sequences, 17% seen once. Material for sequencing was blood. These TCRs come from a man aged 50-60 years with Graves' hyperthyroidism.

This clonotype was seen ten or more times. The V call is TRBV28, the J call TRBJ2-5; D tentatively fits TRBD1 or TRBD2 (6 bases each). V was trimmed by 2 bases and J by 5 bases, leaving 15 bases between them. This CDR3 has 15 residues. The germline CDR1 and CDR2 sequences are MDHEN and SYDVKM. The CDR3 reads CASSLSRRDKETQYF. The CDR3 DNA sequence: TGTGCCAGCAGTTTAAGCAGGAGGGACAAGGAGACCCAGTACTTC.

Concerning this clonotype: Since a much larger clone is just one base distant, this may be a read error. The V and J genes are TRBV10-1 and TRBJ2-7; tentative D call: TRBD2 (5 bases). V dropped 5 bases and J dropped 4 bases, with 15 bases sitting between them. There are 14 residues in the CDR3. Per germline, CDR1 WNHNN and CDR2 SYGVQD (reference sequence). The CDR3 region is CASSLGALGYEQYF. The CDR3 DNA reads TGCGCCAGCAGTTTGGGAGCGTTGGGATACGAGCAGTACTTC.

The CDR3 sequence is CASHLGGSGNTIYF. The CDR3 DNA is TGTGCCAGCCACCTAGGGGGCTCTGGAAACACCATATATTTT. The chain employs TRBV6-1 and TRBJ1-3; D is perhaps TRBD1 (6 bases). The CDR3 sequence is 14 residues long. Trimming shortened V by 8 bases and J by 0 bases, and 11 bases separated the two germline ends. Germline V gives CDR1 MNHNS, CDR2 SASEGT.

This clonotype was observed at least ten times. The chain is built from TRBV10-2 and TRBJ2-1; 7 bases match TRBD2. CDR3 length: 14 residues. V lost 3 bases, J lost 7 bases, and 6 bases stayed unmatched. The V gene's germline CDR1 is WSHSY and CDR2 SAAADI. The CDR3 reads CASSDPGGRNEQFF. The CDR3 DNA is TGCGCCAGCAGTGATCCGGGAGGAAGGAATGAGCAGTTCTTC.

The chain has TRBV29-1 and TRBJ2-7, with unresolved D. Germline V gives CDR1 SQVTM, CDR2 ANQGSEA. The CDR3 extends over 13 amino acids. The V gene lost 3 bases and the J gene lost 0 bases, with 9 bases spanning the gap. The CDR3 region has the DNA TGCAGCGTTGAGGGCCCGGGCTCCTACGAGCAGTACTTC. Its protein is CSVEGPGSYEQYF.

This clonotype came up a few times. CDR3 loop: CASSHDFRDRSFTNEKLFF. As DNA, the CDR3 is TGCGCCAGCAGCCACGACTTCCGGGACAGGAGCTTTACTAATGAAAAACTGTTTTTT. V and J are TRBV4-1 and TRBJ1-4, with TRBD1 identical over 8 bases. The CDR3 loop spans 19 amino acids. The germline V gene has CDR1 MGHRA and CDR2 YSYEKL. V shed 3 bases and J 2 bases; nucleotides not matched to a gene: 14.

The gene calls are TRBV6-5 and TRBJ2-7; TRBD1 agrees at 8 bases. CDR3 size: 14 residues. Unmatched junction bases numbered 5, after V lost 2 bases and J lost 5 bases. Looked up from germline, CDR1 is MNHEY and CDR2 is SVGAGI. This chain's CDR3 is CASSYGDRPHEQYF. As DNA, the CDR3 is TGTGCCAGCAGTTACGGGGACAGGCCCCACGAGCAGTACTTC.

The CDR3 coding sequence is TGTGCCTGGAGTATCCCCGGGACACGGAGAGAACTGTTTTTT. Protein product: CAWSIPGTRRELFF. The rearrangement joins TRBV30 to TRBJ1-4; D possibly corresponds to TRBD1 (6 bases). Germline CDR1 and CDR2: GTSNPN and SVGIG (reference sequence). V was cut by 2 bases and J by 12 bases, with 19 bases left in between. This CDR3 spans 14 amino acids.

The rearrangement links TRBV20-1 to TRBJ2-3; D gene ambiguous. Per germline, CDR1 DFQATT and CDR2 SNEGSKA (reference sequence). Trimming stripped 1 base from V and 2 bases from J, with 10 bases between. The CDR3 covers 14 residues. The CDR3 sequence: CSARAEAVTDTQYF. As DNA, the CDR3 is TGCAGTGCTAGAGCCGAGGCAGTCACAGATACGCAGTATTTT.

This clonotype was counted between two and nine times. The chain recombines TRBV7-9 with TRBJ2-2; TRBD1 aligns across 7 bases. Germline V lookup: CDR1 SEHNR, CDR2 FQNEAQ (reference sequence). This CDR3 region has 18 residues. With 0 bases clipped from V and 1 base from J, the junction kept 8 bases outside the gene matches. The CDR3 DNA reads TGTGCCAGCAGCTTAGCAGGGGGCGCGAGAAAGAACACCGGGGAGCTGTTTTTT. It encodes CASSLAGGARKNTGELFF.

V and J are TRBV5-1 and TRBJ2-1, with TRBD2 as a possible D gene (6 bases). This CDR3 is 14 amino acids long. Between the trimmed V and J ends, which lost 3 bases and 8 bases, there was a span of 15 bases. CDR1 is SGHRS and CDR2 is YFSETQ in the germline V gene. The CDR3 spells CASSSGRGGYEQFF. In nucleotides, the CDR3 is TGCGCCAGCAGCTCAGGGCGGGGAGGATATGAGCAGTTCTTC.

This clonotype occurred many times. The chain links TRBV20-1 to TRBJ2-1, with 8 bases aligning to TRBD2. V shed 4 bases and J 2 bases; nucleotides not matched to a gene: 10. The CDR3 has 16 residues. The V gene's germline CDR1 is DFQATT and CDR2 SNEGSKA (reference sequence). CDR3 nucleotides: TGCAGTGCTAACCCTCTCCTAGCGGGCGCCTACAATGAGCAGTTCTTC. It is translated as CSANPLLAGAYNEQFF.

This CDR3 is CATGLAVTYEQYF. The CDR3 DNA is TGTGCCACCGGACTAGCGGTTACCTACGAGCAGTACTTC. The chain couples TRBV27 to TRBJ2-7, with 10 bases matching TRBD2. In germline, CDR1 is MNHEY, CDR2 SMNVEV (reference sequence). The CDR3 length is 13 residues. J was trimmed by 2 bases and V by 10 bases; bases with no gene match: 5.

This clonotype has at least ten counts. The V gene is TRBV12-3 or TRBV12-4, the J gene TRBJ2-7; 8 bases map to TRBD2. The CDR3 is 19 residues long. The trim removed 3 bases at V and 4 bases at J, leaving 20 bases unmatched. The CDR3 region is CASSFRGYTGGDFSYEQYF. The CDR3 nucleotides are TGTGCCAGCAGTTTCAGAGGGTATACGGGGGGGGACTTCTCTTACGAGCAGTACTTC.

This clonotype was found many times. V is TRBV20-1 and J is TRBJ1-1; no clear D. CDR1 is DFQATT and CDR2 is SNEGSKA in the germline V gene (reference sequence). This CDR3 region has 13 residues. CDR3 nucleotide sequence: TGCAGGGCGTACGCGGGGATGAACACTGAAGCTTTCTTT. Translation gives CRAYAGMNTEAFF.

This clonotype was recorded a few times. In DNA form, the CDR3 reads TGCGCCAGCAGCTTGGAGGGGGTTCCAGATCAGCCCCAGCATTTT. It specifies CASSLEGVPDQPQHF. V is TRBV5-1 and J is TRBJ1-5; D possibly corresponds to TRBD1 (6 bases). Trimming shortened V by 0 bases and J by 5 bases, and 12 bases separated the two germline ends. The CDR3 sequence is 15 residues long. In germline, CDR1 is SGHRS, CDR2 YFSETQ.

CDR3 in amino acids: CAISGSTNQPQHF. DNA for the CDR3: TGTGCCATCAGTGGGTCGACTAATCAGCCCCAGCATTTT. The rearrangement joins TRBV10-3 to TRBJ1-5; D is unclear. V was shortened by 4 bases and J by 4 bases, with 8 bases between the two germline ends. CDR3 size: 13 residues. Germline CDR1 is ENHRY and CDR2 is SYGVKD.

For this clonotype: A much larger clone lies one base from this, so it may be a read error. V usage is TRBV25-1 and J usage is TRBJ2-3; D uncertain. The CDR3 totals 15 residues. Germline CDR1 reads MGHDK; CDR2 reads SYGVNS. With 5 bases removed from V and 3 bases from J, the gap between germline ends came to 15 bases. This CDR3 is CASSKLGQKTDTQYF. CDR3 coding DNA: TGTGCCAGCAGTAAATTGGGTCAGAAGACAGATACGCAGTATTTT.

The chain joins TRBV25-1 to TRBJ2-7; perhaps D is TRBD1 or TRBD2 (5 bases each). CDR1 and CDR2 (germline): MGHDK, SYGVNS. V was cut by 6 bases and J by 0 bases, with 21 bases left in between. This CDR3 contains 17 residues. The CDR3, as DNA: TGTGCCAGCAGCGGAAGTCAGGCTGGGGGATTCTCCTACGAGCAGTACTTC. It encodes CASSGSQAGGFSYEQYF.

The J gene is TRBJ1-1, the V gene TRBV25-1; TRBD1 matches 7 bases. The CDR3 loop spans 17 amino acids. From germline, CDR1 is MGHDK and CDR2 SYGVNS. V was pared by 5 bases and J by 0 bases, with 12 bases of the junction left unmatched. The CDR3: CASSPSRTGLMNTEAFF. The CDR3 coding sequence is TGTGCCAGCAGTCCGTCCCGGACAGGTTTGATGAACACTGAAGCTTTCTTT.

This clonotype was detected only a few times. The chain carries TRBV20-1 and TRBJ2-6, with 7 bases aligning to TRBD1. Germline V gives CDR1 DFQATT, CDR2 SNEGSKA (reference sequence). V was pared by 7 bases and J by 3 bases, with 6 bases of the junction left unmatched. This CDR3 comprises 14 residues. CDR3 protein: CSVIDRDGANVLTF. The CDR3 nucleotides read TGCAGTGTCATTGACAGGGATGGGGCCAACGTCCTGACTTTC.

Ten or more counts support this clonotype. V is TRBV28 and J is TRBJ2-1; TRBD1 matches 9 bases. There are 15 residues in the CDR3. V shed 4 bases, J shed 6 bases, and the junction held 7 bases outside the gene matches. Germline CDR1 MDHEN, CDR2 SYDVKM. CDR3 DNA: TGTGCCAGCAGTTCGCCGGGACAGGGTTCCAATGAGCAGTTCTTC. It codes for CASSSPGQGSNEQFF.

J is TRBJ2-2 and V is TRBV25-1; D not resolved. The CDR3 runs to 15 residues. Germline assignment: CDR1 MGHDK and CDR2 SYGVNS. The germline V and J ends were trimmed by 4 bases and 0 bases, with 9 bases remaining between them. The CDR3 sequence: CASSAVRPNTGELFF. The CDR3 region has the DNA TGTGCCAGCAGTGCCGTCAGGCCGAACACCGGGGAGCTGTTTTTT.